This entry features one TCR beta chain sequence. By flow cytometry, patients selected for sequencing had shown an expansion of CD8+CD57+ cells. The data stem from a study of CD8+CD57+ T cells in acquired aplastic anemia. Germline CDR1 and CDR2: DFQATT and SNEGSKA (reference sequence). Trimming shortened V by 3 bases and J by 0 bases, and 9 bases separated the two germline ends. The CDR3 has 13 residues. It was genomic DNA that served as the template for profiling TCR beta VDJ and CDR3. MiXCR, applied by TCRdb to the reads, yields one record per CDR3 protein. Here the sample spans around 200,000 distinct CDR3 sequences, approximately 48% being singletons.

The chain couples TRBV20-1 to TRBJ2-7, with D tentatively TRBD1 (6 bases). The sequencing sample was made of sorted CD4+, CD8+, or CD8+CD57+ T cells (not recorded which) from PBMCs. This TCR derives from a human donor with aplastic anemia. The CDR3 DNA is TGCAGTGCTAGTTGGACAGACTCCTACGAGCAGTACTTC. Its protein product is CSASWTDSYEQYF.